This T cell receptor beta chain was found in a study of Graves' ophthalmopathy and Graves' hyperthyroidism. Study summary: Peripheral blood samples were taken at initial diagnosis, before any treatment.

Findings and limits, study-wide: Ophthalmopathy progression prediction by the model yielded a sensitivity of 70.59% and a specificity of just over 72%.

RNA transcripts were the template, and TCR beta CDR3 regions were amplified from them. The authors performed first-round RT-PCR with HTBI primers and then a second-round multiplex PCR. TCRdb called the multiplex PCR reads again in MiXCR, with one record for every CDR3 protein. The sample consists of about 640,000 distinct CDR3 sequences, about 38% of them appearing once. This clonotype has a count of ten or more. Its matching antigen is unknown. The sequenced material came from peripheral blood. The TCR sequence derives from an adult man with Graves' ophthalmopathy.

Here the CDR3 DNA reads TGTGCCACCAGCAGTGACAGAGGTAGCCACCCCTACGAGCAGTACTTC. This gives the protein CATSSDRGSHPYEQYF. V and J are TRBV15 and TRBJ2-7, with a weak D call TRBD1 (5 bases). Trimming stripped 3 bases from V and 2 bases from J, with 17 bases between. This CDR3 has 16 amino acids. In germline, CDR1 is LNHNV, CDR2 YYDKDF (reference sequence).